One and the same sample provided the 7 T cell receptor beta chains below, sequenced in a study of beta chain features in type 1 diabetes. Study conclusions and caveats: TCRB CDR3 length was moderately but significantly reduced in all four CD4+ subsets of Type 1 diabetes patients.

Antigens for these TCRs are unknown. The whole isolated RNA underwent reverse transcription, so sequencing captured expressed TCRB transcripts. Assay: immunoSEQ multiplex PCR; the TCRdb copy retains only in-frame clones and omits some. The repertoire has about 170,000 clones, approximately 7.8% of them found once; the top ten carry about 0.95%. The sample taken for sequencing was central memory CD4+ T cells from blood. The source of these receptors is a woman aged 35 to 49 with type 1 diabetes.

In its sample, this clone was seen a few times. The genes are TRBV2 and TRBJ2-5; tentatively, D is TRBD1 (6 bases). CDR1 and CDR2 (germline): SNHLY, FYNNEI. Trimming cost V 6 bases and J 3 bases, with 11 bases left between them. This CDR3 contains 13 residues. Here the CDR3 reads CASRADSKETQYF. CDR3 coding DNA: TGTGCCAGCAGGGCGGACAGTAAAGAGACCCAGTACTTC.

This chain uses TRBV13 with TRBJ1-6; D is perhaps TRBD1 (6 bases). CDR3 length: 14 amino acids. The V end was cut by 3 bases, the J end by 8 bases, with 11 bases between. CDR1 and CDR2 from the germline V gene are PRHDT and FYEKMQ (reference sequence). CDR3 in amino acids: CASSFGRGYSPLHF. The CDR3 DNA sequence: TGTGCCAGCAGCTTCGGTAGGGGGTATTCACCCCTCCACTTT.

In its sample, this clone was seen a few times. The rearrangement joins TRBV27 to TRBJ2-4; D not certain. CDR3 length: 15 residues. Germline V CDR1 and CDR2: MNHEY, SMNVEV (reference sequence). V lost 3 bases to trimming and J lost 0 bases, with 9 bases between them. The CDR3 nucleotides read TGTGCCAGCAGTTTTAGCCAGCTAGCCAAAAACATTCAGTACTTC. Its protein product is CASSFSQLAKNIQYF.

The CDR3 loop reads CASSLDRAVEGYTF. CDR3 sequence (DNA): TGCGCCAGCAGCTTGGACAGGGCAGTAGAAGGCTACACCTTC. V is TRBV5-1 and J is TRBJ1-2; TRBD1 is a possible D gene (6 bases). The CDR3 sequence is 14 residues long. Germline loops: CDR1 SGHRS, CDR2 YFSETQ. Deletions cut 0 bases from V and 8 bases from J, with 14 bases between. The full variable domain, rest sourced from reference TRBV5-1 and TRBJ1-2, is KAGVTQTPRYLIKTRGQQVTLSCSPISGHRSVSWYQQTPGQGLQFLFEYFSETQRNKGNFPGRFSGRQFSNSRSEMNVSTLELGDSALYLCASSLDRAVEGYTFGSGTRLTVV.

This clone was detected a few times. J is TRBJ1-2 and V is TRBV14, with D maybe TRBD1 (6 bases). The CDR3 covers 14 residues. Deletions cut 4 bases from V and 2 bases from J, with 11 bases between. Germline values: CDR1 SGHDN, CDR2 FVKESK. The CDR3 sequence: CASSLRGSNYGYTF. CDR3 bases: TGTGCCAGCAGCCTCAGGGGATCCAACTATGGCTACACCTTC. The variable domain in full, completed from reference TRBV14 and TRBJ1-2, reads EAGVTQFPSHSVIEKGQTVTLRCDPISGHDNLYWYRRVMGKEIKFLLHFVKESKQDESGMPNNRFLAERTGGTYSTLKVQPAELEDSGVYFCASSLRGSNYGYTFGSGTRLTVV.

The rearrangement uses TRBV15 and TRBJ1-3; a possible D gene is TRBD1 (5 bases). Trimming shortened V by 3 bases and J by 0 bases, and 12 bases separated the two germline ends. The CDR3 totals 16 residues. Germline V CDR1 and CDR2: LNHNV, YYDKDF (reference sequence). The CDR3 DNA follows: TGTGCCACCAGCAGTGGGGGACTGATCTCTGGAAACACCATATATTTT. Its translation is CATSSGGLISGNTIYF.

This clone was seen a handful of times. The chain employs TRBV5-4 and TRBJ1-4; no clear D gene. Germline values: CDR1 SGHNT, CDR2 YYREEE (reference sequence). V lost 4 bases, J lost 5 bases, and 21 bases lay in between. This CDR3 comprises 17 residues. CDR3 bases: TGTGCCAGCAGCGTAGACCCCCCCCGGGGTAGGAATGAAAAACTGTTTTTT. Translating it yields CASSVDPPRGRNEKLFF. The entire variable domain, with the rest obtained from reference TRBV5-4 and TRBJ1-4, is as follows: ETGVTQSPTHLIKTRGQQVTLRCSSQSGHNTVSWYQQALGQGPQFIFQYYREEENGRGNFPPRFSGLQFPNYSSELNVNALELDDSALYLCASSVDPPRGRNEKLFFGSGTQLSVL.